The 10 T cell receptor beta chains below come from one sample, sequenced in a study of response to subunit inactivated influenza vaccine. Each CDR3 protein is one row after TCRdb ran MiXCR on the RT-PCR reads. The sample contains about 540,000 distinct CDR3 sequences, 20% to 25% of which appear only once. The same specimen was also included in a second study, on T cells expressing NK-cell markers. Per that study: UMIs accompanied the 5'RACE template switching by which TCR beta cDNA was made.

The specimen comprised CD4+ T cells sorted from PBMCs, sampled about 13 days after vaccination. These receptors were collected from a man in his fifties or sixties who received an inactivated influenza vaccine.

The gene calls are TRBV5-1 and TRBJ2-3; D uncertain. V lost 0 bases to trimming and J lost 1 base, with 9 bases between them. Germline V gene sequence: CDR1 SGHRS, CDR2 YFSETQ. This CDR3 region has 15 residues. CDR3: CASSLDGSGTDTQYF. The CDR3 coding sequence is TGCGCCAGCAGCTTGGATGGCAGCGGCACAGATACGCAGTATTTT.

This clonotype was seen only a few times. The rearrangement links TRBV4-2 to TRBJ2-1; either TRBD1 or TRBD2 may supply D (6 bases each). The germline V gene has CDR1 LGHNA and CDR2 YNFKEQ. Deletions cut 4 bases from V and 7 bases from J, with 14 bases between. This CDR3 contains 14 residues. CDR3 nucleotides: TGTGCCAGCAGCCCTGGGGGGCTGGGGAATGAGCAGTTCTTC. Translation: CASSPGGLGNEQFF.

The J gene is TRBJ2-1, the V gene TRBV24-1, with D hard to call. CDR3 length equals 15 residues. Germline lookup yields CDR1 KGHDR and CDR2 SFDVKD. Trimming removed 5 bases at V and 4 bases at J, with 14 bases between. The CDR3 loop reads CATSAPHLSYNEQFF. The CDR3 nucleotides are TGTGCCACCAGTGCCCCGCATCTTTCATACAATGAGCAGTTCTTC.

The V and J genes are TRBV5-1 and TRBJ1-1; D call uncertain. Trimming removed 2 bases at V and 4 bases at J, with 12 bases between. CDR3 length: 14 amino acids. Per germline, CDR1 SGHRS and CDR2 YFSETQ. In DNA, the CDR3 is TGCGCCAGCAGCTTTCAGGAAAGAGGCACTGAAGCTTTCTTT. Protein product: CASSFQERGTEAFF.

This chain joins TRBV28 and TRBJ2-7, with D perhaps TRBD2 (7 bases). The germline V gene has CDR1 MDHEN and CDR2 SYDVKM. Deletions cut 6 bases from V and 2 bases from J, with 17 bases between. The CDR3 has 15 amino acids. The CDR3 DNA reads as TGTGCCAGCAGCCACGGGGGGACAACCGCCTACGAGCAGTACTTC. It codes for CASSHGGTTAYEQYF. The variable domain in full, with the rest retrieved from reference TRBV28 and TRBJ2-7, is DVKVTQSSRYLVKRTGEKVFLECVQDMDHENMFWYRQDPGLGLRLIYFSYDVKMKEKGDIPEGYSVSREKKERFSLILESASTNQTSMYLCASSHGGTTAYEQYFGPGTRLTVT.

The chain uses TRBV20-1 and TRBJ2-1, with 7 nucleotides matching TRBD1. From germline, CDR1 is DFQATT and CDR2 SNEGSKA (reference sequence). This CDR3 has 15 residues. The V segment lost 6 bases and the J segment 5 bases; nucleotides outside the gene matches: 13. The CDR3 reads CSAKNPGQSHNEQFF. The CDR3 nucleotides are TGCAGTGCGAAAAACCCGGGACAGTCGCACAATGAGCAGTTCTTC.

The chain carries TRBV6-1 and TRBJ1-5; D not certain. V was shortened by 6 bases and J by 3 bases, with 15 bases between the two germline ends. Per the germline V gene, CDR1 is MNHNS and CDR2 is SASEGT. The CDR3 length is 15 residues. The CDR3 loop reads CASSRRGLNNQPQHF. CDR3 in DNA: TGTGCCAGCAGCCGCCGCGGACTGAACAATCAGCCCCAGCATTTT.

This chain uses TRBV5-6 with TRBJ2-7, with D possibly matching TRBD1 (5 bases). The germline V and J ends were trimmed by 3 bases and 2 bases, with 15 bases remaining between them. Germline V gives CDR1 SGHDT, CDR2 YYEEEE. This CDR3 contains 15 residues. The CDR3 loop reads CASSSDSRPAYEQYF. CDR3 nucleotides: TGTGCCAGCAGCTCCGACAGCCGACCTGCCTACGAGCAGTACTTC.

The rearrangement joins TRBV6-5 to TRBJ1-2, with TRBD1 matching over 8 bases. V trimming: 5 bases; J trimming: 8 bases; junction bases outside the gene matches: 4. This CDR3 spans 12 amino acids. Germline loops: CDR1 MNHEY, CDR2 SVGAGI. The chain's CDR3 is CASSRQGQGYTF. In DNA form, the CDR3 reads TGTGCCAGCAGTAGACAGGGGCAAGGCTACACCTTC.

This chain links TRBV27 with TRBJ1-5; weak D call: TRBD1 (5 bases). Germline V gene sequence: CDR1 MNHEY, CDR2 SMNVEV (reference sequence). Trimming pared 9 bases from V and 0 bases from J, leaving 15 bases between. The CDR3 loop spans 15 amino acids. The CDR3 DNA reads TGTGCCAGTCAGTTTTCAGGGACTAGCAATCAGCCCCAGCATTTT. This codes for CASQFSGTSNQPQHF.